This entry lists 2 T cell receptor beta chains sequenced from one sample in a study of T cells after yellow fever vaccination. MiXCR, run by TCRdb on the 5' RACE reads, gives a single entry per CDR3 protein. Here the sample spans around 300,000 distinct CDR3 sequences, roughly 3.9% being singletons. Sample: PBMCs, taken 5 days after the yellow fever booster vaccination. The receptors come from a man younger than 35 who received the YFV17D yellow fever vaccine.

A few counts support this clonotype. This chain joins TRBV3-1 and TRBJ2-7; maybe TRBD1 (6 bases). The V gene's germline CDR1 is LGHDT and CDR2 YNNKEL (reference sequence). V shed 1 base and J shed 3 bases, with 13 bases lying between them. The CDR3 has 15 amino acids. In DNA form, the CDR3 reads TGTGCCAGCAGCCAAGCACTACAGGGAGACTACGAGCAGTACTTC. Translated: CASSQALQGDYEQYF.

Only a few counts were recorded for this clonotype. The rearrangement uses TRBV18 and TRBJ1-2; TRBD1 matches 8 bases. Germline V gene data show CDR1 as KGHSH and CDR2 as LQKENI. V shed 5 bases, J shed 3 bases, and the junction held 5 bases outside the gene matches. There are 14 residues in the CDR3. CDR3 sequence reads: CASSMGQAYYGYTF. In nucleotides, the CDR3 is TGTGCCAGCTCAATGGGACAGGCGTACTATGGCTACACCTTC.